The 7 T cell receptor beta chains presented below share a single source sample, sequenced in a study of shared clonotypes between healthy human individuals. Sequencing used immunoSEQ multiplex PCR; TCRdb keeps in-frame clones, though not all of them. The sample includes around 2,000,000 clones, about 94% of them seen just once. Cells designated naive CD8 were CD45RO-negative and were positively selected for CCR7, with terminally differentiated effector memory CD45RA+ cells excluded. Sequenced material: naive CD8+ T cells sorted from blood. The receptor source for this set is a man younger than 30 in good health.

The chain employs TRBV15 and TRBJ1-2; D uncertain. The CDR3 runs 15 residues. V gave up 1 base and J gave up 4 bases, with 13 bases separating them. Germline V lookup: CDR1 LNHNV, CDR2 YYDKDF (reference sequence). CDR3 sequence (DNA): TGTGCCACCAGCAGAGGAGACCTAGAGGCCTATGGCTACACCTTC. Its protein is CATSRGDLEAYGYTF.

The chain has TRBV5-1 and TRBJ2-5; 7 bases agree with TRBD1. CDR3 size: 16 residues. CDR1 and CDR2 (germline): SGHRS, YFSETQ. The junction had 9 bases not matched to a gene; V was cut back by 4 bases and J by 0 bases. CDR3 DNA: TGCGCCAGCAGCAGTGGACAGGTGGGGTACCAAGAGACCCAGTACTTC. It specifies CASSSGQVGYQETQYF.

The CDR3 nucleotides are TGTGCCAGTAGTATAGACCGAGCAGGGGGGATTGGGGCCAACGTCCTGACTTTC. It encodes CASSIDRAGGIGANVLTF. The chain is built from TRBV19 and TRBJ2-6; TRBD1 is a possible D gene (7 bases). This CDR3 has 18 amino acids. V gave up 0 bases and J gave up 3 bases, with 15 bases separating them. Germline assignment: CDR1 LNHDA and CDR2 SQIVND (reference sequence).

The V gene is TRBV4-1, the J gene TRBJ1-1, with 7 bases fitting TRBD1. In germline, CDR1 is MGHRA, CDR2 YSYEKL. This CDR3 has 17 residues. Trimming at V came to 4 bases and at J to 5 bases, leaving 16 bases not matched to a gene. The CDR3 region is CASSPEDRFPSRTEAFF. Written as DNA, the CDR3 is TGCGCCAGCAGCCCAGAGGACAGGTTCCCCTCTAGGACTGAAGCTTTCTTT.

This chain uses TRBV28 with TRBJ2-1; TRBD1 aligns across 11 bases. The V gene's germline CDR1 is MDHEN and CDR2 SYDVKM. The length of the CDR3 is 16 residues. V dropped 6 bases and J dropped 1; count of bases not matched to a gene: 5. The CDR3 DNA reads TGTGCCAGCAGCCCAGGGACAGGGGGTTCCTACAATGAGCAGTTCTTC. Amino acids: CASSPGTGGSYNEQFF.

The CDR3 loop reads CASSQYIAGVRPGTDTQYF. The CDR3 region has the DNA TGCGCCAGCAGCCAATATATAGCAGGAGTCCGACCGGGCACAGATACGCAGTATTTT. The chain carries TRBV4-3 and TRBJ2-3, with no clear D. Deletions cut 2 bases from V and 1 base from J, with 22 bases between. This CDR3 contains 19 residues. Looked up from germline, CDR1 is LGHNA and CDR2 is YSLEER.

The chain combines TRBV28 with TRBJ1-2; TRBD1 matches at 9 bases. V lost 3 bases, J lost 4 bases, and 6 bases stayed unmatched. Germline values: CDR1 MDHEN, CDR2 SYDVKM. The CDR3 is 15 amino acids. Here the CDR3 DNA reads TGTGCCAGCAGTTTCGGGACAGGGCACGGCTATGGCTACACCTTC. Translating it yields CASSFGTGHGYGYTF.